The clone carrying this TCR beta chain was counted ten times or more. The antigen remains undetermined. This sample is drawn from a study of blood T cells in healthy people across ages. Study findings and constraints: While age rose, TCR beta diversity per million T cells dropped in a roughly linear way.

Researchers report isolating at least 7 million PBMCs per sample. Primers used in a second PCR of about 6 to 11 cycles were a sample-barcoded 5' primer and a J-beta primer mix. Every cDNA was tagged by a template-switch adaptor with 12 random nucleotides. TCRdb re-called the 5' RACE reads with MiXCR, one entry per CDR3 protein. Of about 1.7 million distinct CDR3 sequences listed, under 30% are singletons. Deletions cut 0 bases from V and 5 bases from J, with 10 bases between. Germline CDR1 and CDR2: LGHNA and YSLEER. This CDR3 spans 14 amino acids. This TCR was recovered from a woman in her 30s in good health. The rearrangement uses TRBV4-3 and TRBJ2-5, with a possible D match to TRBD2 (6 bases). Sequencing was performed on blood. CDR3: CASSQEWAGETQYF. The CDR3 DNA is TGCGCCAGCAGCCAAGAGTGGGCGGGGGAGACCCAGTACTTC.